Reported below is one T cell receptor beta chain. The antigen is not known. Vbeta (60) and Jbeta (13) primers were used in the PCR. Assay: immunoSEQ multiplex PCR; the TCRdb copy retains only in-frame clones and omits some. Among 140,000 to 150,000 clones listed, about 74% were seen once. The entry originates in a study of cytomegalovirus exposure and HLA in healthy donors. Regarding the study as a whole: A few chains tied to CMV proved CMV antigen-specific in vitro.

Germline assignment: CDR1 KGHSH and CDR2 LQKENI. Between the trimmed V and J ends, which lost 3 bases and 1 base, there was a span of 20 bases. This CDR3 region has 18 residues. The chain links TRBV18 to TRBJ2-3; D is unresolved. Specimen: PBMCs. This TCR came from a woman aged 40 to 50 in good health and CMV-seronegative. DNA of the CDR3: TGTGCCAGCTCACCCCGTTTGGCGATAGGCGGCGGCACAGATACGCAGTATTTT. This codes for CASSPRLAIGGGTDTQYF.